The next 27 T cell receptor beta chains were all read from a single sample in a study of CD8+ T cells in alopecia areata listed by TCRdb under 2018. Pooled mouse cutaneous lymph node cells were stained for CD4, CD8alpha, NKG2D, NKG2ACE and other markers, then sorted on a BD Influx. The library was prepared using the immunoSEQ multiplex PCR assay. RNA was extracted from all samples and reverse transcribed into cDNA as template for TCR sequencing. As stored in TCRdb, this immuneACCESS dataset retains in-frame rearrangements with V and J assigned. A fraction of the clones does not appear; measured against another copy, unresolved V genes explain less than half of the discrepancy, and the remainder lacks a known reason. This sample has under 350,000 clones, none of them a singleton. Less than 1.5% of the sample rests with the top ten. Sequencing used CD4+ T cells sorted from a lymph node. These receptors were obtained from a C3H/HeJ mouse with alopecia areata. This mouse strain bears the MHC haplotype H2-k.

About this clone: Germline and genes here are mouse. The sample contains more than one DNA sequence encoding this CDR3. The part of the CDR3 DNA that was read is TGTGCCAGCGGTGGGGACTGGGGGGTCTAT. It encodes CASGGDWGVY. The whole CDR3 sequence is CASGGDWGVYEQYF. The chain recombines TRBV13-2 with TRBJ2-7; 12 bases align to TRBD2. The read is 4 residues too short to cover the CDR3 end, so that end is filled in from the germline J gene. The CDR3 covers 14 residues. Germline values: CDR1 NNHNN, CDR2 SYGAGS (reference sequence). J lost 3 bases, V lost 3 bases, and 1 base had no gene match.

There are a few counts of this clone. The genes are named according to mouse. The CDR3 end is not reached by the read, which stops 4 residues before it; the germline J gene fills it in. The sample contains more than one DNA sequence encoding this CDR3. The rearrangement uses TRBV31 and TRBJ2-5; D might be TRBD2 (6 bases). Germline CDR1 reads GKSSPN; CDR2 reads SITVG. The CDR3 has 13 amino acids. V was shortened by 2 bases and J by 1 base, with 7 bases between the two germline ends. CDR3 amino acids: CAWSLGDQDTQYF. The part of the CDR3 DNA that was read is TGTGCCTGGAGTTTGGGGGACCAAGAC.

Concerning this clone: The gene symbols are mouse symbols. CDR3 residues: CASSTGTGGAEQFF. The CDR3 DNA, read in part, is TGTGCCAGCAGCACCGGGACTGGGGGAGCT. The chain links TRBV19 to TRBJ2-1; the match to TRBD2 covers 11 bases. The read falls 4 residues short of the CDR3 end, and the missing part is taken from the germline J gene. The germline CDR1 and CDR2 sequences are FNHDT and SITEND (reference sequence). The CDR3 is 14 amino acids.

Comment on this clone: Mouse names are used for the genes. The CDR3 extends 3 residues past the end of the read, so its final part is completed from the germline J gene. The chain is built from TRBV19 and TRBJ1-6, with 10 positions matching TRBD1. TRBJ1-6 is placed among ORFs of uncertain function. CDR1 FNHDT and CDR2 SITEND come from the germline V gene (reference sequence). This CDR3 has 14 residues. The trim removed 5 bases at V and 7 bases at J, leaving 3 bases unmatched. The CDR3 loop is CASSRQGANSPLYF. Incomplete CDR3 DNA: TGTGCCAGCAGCAGACAGGGGGCAAATTCGCCC.

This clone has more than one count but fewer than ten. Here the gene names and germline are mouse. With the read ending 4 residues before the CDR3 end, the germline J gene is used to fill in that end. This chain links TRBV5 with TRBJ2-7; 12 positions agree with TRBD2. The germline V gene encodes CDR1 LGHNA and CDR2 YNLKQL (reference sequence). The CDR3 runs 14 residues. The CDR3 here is CASRLRDWGDEQYF. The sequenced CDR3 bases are TGTGCCAGCAGACTCCGGGACTGGGGGGAT.

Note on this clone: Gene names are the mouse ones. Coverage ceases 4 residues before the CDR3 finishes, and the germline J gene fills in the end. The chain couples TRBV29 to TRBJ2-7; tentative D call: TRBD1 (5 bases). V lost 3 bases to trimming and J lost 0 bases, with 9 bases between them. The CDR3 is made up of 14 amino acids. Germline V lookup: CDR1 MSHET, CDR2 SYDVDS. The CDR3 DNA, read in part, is TGTGCTAGCAGTTTCCGGCAGGGCTCCTAT. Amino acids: CASSFRQGSY. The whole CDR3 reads CASSFRQGSYEQYF.

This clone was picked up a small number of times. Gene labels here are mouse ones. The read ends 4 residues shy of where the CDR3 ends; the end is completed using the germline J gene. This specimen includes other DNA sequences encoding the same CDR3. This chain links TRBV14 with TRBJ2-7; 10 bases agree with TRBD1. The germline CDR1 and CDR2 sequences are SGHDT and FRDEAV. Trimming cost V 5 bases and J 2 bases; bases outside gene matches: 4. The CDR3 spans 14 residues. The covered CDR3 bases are TGTGCCAGCAGCACCGGGACAGGGGCCTAT. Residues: CASSTGTGAY. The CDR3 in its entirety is CASSTGTGAYEQYF.

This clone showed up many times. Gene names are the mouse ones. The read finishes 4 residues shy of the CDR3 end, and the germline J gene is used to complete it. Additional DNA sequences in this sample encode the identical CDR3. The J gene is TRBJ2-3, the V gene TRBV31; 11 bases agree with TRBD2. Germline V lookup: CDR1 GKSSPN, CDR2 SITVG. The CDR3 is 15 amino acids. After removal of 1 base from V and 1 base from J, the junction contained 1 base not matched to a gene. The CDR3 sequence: CAWSPGLGGAETLYF. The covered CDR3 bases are TGTGCCTGGAGTCCGGGACTGGGGGGTGCAGAA. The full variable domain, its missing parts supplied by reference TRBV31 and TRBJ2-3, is AQTIHQWPVAEIKAVGSPLSLGCTIKGKSSPNLYWYWQATGGTLQQLFYSITVGQVESVVQLNLSASRPKDDQFILSTEKLLLSHSGFYLCAWSPGLGGAETLYFGSGTRLTVL.

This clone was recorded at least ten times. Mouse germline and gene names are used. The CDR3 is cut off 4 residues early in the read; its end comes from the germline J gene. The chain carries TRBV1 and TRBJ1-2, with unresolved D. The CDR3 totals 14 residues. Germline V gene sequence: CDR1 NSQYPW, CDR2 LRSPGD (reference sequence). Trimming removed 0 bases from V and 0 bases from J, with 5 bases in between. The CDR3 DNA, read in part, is TGCACCTGCAGTGCAGAGGGTTCAAACTCC. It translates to CTCSAEGSNS. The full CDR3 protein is CTCSAEGSNSDYTF.

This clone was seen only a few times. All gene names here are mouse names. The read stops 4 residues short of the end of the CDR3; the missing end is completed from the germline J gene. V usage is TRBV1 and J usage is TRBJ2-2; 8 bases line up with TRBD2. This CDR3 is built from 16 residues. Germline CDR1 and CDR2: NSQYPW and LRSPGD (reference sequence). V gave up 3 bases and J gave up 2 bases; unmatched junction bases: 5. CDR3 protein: CTCSARTGPNTGQLYF. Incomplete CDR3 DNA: TGCACCTGCAGTGCGAGGACTGGGCCCAACACCGGG.

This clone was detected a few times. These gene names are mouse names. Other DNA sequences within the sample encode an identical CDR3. The CDR3 sequence: CTCSADWGGAGAEQFF. CDR3 DNA, as far as it was read: TGCACCTGCAGTGCAGACTGGGGGGGCGCTGGTGCT. This sequence joins TRBV1 and TRBJ2-1; TRBD2 matches at 10 bases. The read terminates 4 residues ahead of where the CDR3 ends, so the germline J gene completes it. V lost 0 bases to trimming and J lost 6 bases; unmatched junction nucleotides: 5. This CDR3 is built from 16 residues. CDR1 is NSQYPW, CDR2 LRSPGD, per germline (reference sequence).

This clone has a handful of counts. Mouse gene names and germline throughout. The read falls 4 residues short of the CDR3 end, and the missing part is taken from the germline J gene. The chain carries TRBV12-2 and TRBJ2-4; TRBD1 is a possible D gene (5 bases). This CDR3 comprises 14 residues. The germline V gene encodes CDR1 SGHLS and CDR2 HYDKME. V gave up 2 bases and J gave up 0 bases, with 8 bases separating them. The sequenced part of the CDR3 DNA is TGTGCCAGCTCTCCGACAGATAGTCAAAAC. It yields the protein CASSPTDSQN. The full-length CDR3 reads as CASSPTDSQNTLYF.

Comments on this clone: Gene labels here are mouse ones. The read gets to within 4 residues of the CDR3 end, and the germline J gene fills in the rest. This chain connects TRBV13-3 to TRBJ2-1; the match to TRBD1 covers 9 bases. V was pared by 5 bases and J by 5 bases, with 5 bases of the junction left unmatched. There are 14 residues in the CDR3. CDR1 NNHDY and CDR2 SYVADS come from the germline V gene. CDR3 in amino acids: CASRRTGEDAEQFF. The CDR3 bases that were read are TGTGCCAGCAGAAGGACAGGGGAGGATGCT.

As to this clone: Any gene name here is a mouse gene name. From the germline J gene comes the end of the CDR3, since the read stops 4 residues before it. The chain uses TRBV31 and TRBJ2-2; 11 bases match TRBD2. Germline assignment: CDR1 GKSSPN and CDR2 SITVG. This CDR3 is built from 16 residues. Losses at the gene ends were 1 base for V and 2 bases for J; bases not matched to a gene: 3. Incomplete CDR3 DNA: TGTGCCTGGAGTCGGGGGACTGGGGGCAACACCGGG. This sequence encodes CAWSRGTGGNTG. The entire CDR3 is CAWSRGTGGNTGQLYF.

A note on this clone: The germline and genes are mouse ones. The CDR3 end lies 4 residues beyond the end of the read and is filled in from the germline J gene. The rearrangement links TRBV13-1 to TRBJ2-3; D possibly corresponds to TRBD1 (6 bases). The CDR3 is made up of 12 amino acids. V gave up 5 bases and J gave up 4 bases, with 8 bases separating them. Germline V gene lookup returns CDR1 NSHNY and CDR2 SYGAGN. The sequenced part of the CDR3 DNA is TGTGCCAGCAGAACAGGGTCAGAA. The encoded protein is CASRTGSE. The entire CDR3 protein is CASRTGSETLYF.

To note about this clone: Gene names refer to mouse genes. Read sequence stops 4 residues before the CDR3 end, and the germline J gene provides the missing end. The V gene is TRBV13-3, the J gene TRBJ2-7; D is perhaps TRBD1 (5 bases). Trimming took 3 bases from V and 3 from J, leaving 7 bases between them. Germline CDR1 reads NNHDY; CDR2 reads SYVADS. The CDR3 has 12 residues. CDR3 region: CASSAGFYEQYF. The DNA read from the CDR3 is TGTGCCAGCAGTGCAGGGTTCTAT.

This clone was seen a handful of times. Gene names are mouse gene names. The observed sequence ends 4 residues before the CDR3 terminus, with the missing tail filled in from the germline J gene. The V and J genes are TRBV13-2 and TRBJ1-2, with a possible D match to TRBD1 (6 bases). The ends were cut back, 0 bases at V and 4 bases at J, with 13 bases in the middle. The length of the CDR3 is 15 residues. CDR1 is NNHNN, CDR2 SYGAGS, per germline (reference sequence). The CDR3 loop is CASGDEGGAGSDYTF. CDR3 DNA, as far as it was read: TGTGCCAGCGGTGATGAGGGGGGCGCGGGCTCC.

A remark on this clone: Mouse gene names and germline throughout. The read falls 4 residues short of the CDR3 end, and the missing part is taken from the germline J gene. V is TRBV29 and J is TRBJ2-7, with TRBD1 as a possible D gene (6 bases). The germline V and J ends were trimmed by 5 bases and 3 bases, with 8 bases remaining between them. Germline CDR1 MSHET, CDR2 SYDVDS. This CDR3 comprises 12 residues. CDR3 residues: CASSKDSYEQYF. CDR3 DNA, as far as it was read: TGTGCTAGCAGTAAGGACAGCTAT.

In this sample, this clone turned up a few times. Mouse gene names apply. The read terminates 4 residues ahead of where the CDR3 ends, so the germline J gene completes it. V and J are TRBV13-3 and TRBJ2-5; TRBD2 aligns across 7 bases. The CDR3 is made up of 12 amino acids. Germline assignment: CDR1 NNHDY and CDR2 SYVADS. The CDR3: CASSLGVDTQYF. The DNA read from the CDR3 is TGTGCCAGCAGCCTGGGGGTGGAC.

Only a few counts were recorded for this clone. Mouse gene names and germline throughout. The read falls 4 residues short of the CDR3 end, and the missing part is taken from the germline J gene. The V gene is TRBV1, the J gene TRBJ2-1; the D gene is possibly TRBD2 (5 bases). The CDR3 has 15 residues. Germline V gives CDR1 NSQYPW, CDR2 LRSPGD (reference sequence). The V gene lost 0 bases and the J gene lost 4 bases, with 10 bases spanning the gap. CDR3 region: CTCSADRGEYAEQFF. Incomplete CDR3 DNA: TGCACCTGCAGTGCAGATCGTGGGGAGTATGCT. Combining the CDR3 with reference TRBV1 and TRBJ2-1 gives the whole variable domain VTLLEQNPRWRLVPRGQAVNLRCILKNSQYPWMSWYQQDLQKQLQWLFTLRSPGDKEVKSLPGADYLATRVTDTELRLQVANMSQGRTLYCTCSADRGEYAEQFFGPGTRLTVL.

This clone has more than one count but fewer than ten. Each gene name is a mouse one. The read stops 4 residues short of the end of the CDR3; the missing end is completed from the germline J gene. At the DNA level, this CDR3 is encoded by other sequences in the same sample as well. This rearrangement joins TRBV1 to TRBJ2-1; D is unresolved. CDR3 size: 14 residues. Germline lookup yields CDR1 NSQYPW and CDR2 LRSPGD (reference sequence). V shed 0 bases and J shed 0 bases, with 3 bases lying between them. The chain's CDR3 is CTCSADSNYAEQFF. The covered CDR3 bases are TGCACCTGCAGTGCAGACAGTAACTATGCT. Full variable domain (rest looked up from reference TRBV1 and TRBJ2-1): VTLLEQNPRWRLVPRGQAVNLRCILKNSQYPWMSWYQQDLQKQLQWLFTLRSPGDKEVKSLPGADYLATRVTDTELRLQVANMSQGRTLYCTCSADSNYAEQFFGPGTRLTVL.

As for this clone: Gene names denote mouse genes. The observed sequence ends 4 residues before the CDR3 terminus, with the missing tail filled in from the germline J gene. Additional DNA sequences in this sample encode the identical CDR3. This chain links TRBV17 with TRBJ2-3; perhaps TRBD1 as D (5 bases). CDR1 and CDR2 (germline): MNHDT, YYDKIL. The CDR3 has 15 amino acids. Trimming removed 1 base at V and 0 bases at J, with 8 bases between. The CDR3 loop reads CASSRGDSSAETLYF. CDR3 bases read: TGTGCTAGCAGTAGAGGCGACAGTAGTGCAGAA.

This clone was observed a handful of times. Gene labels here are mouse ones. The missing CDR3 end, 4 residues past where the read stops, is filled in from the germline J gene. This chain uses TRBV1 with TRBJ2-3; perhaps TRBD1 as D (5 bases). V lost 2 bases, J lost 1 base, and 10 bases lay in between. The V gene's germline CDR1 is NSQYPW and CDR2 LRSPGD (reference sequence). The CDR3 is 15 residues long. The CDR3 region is CTCSAHRKGAETLYF. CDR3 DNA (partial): TGCACCTGCAGTGCACACAGGAAAGGTGCAGAA.

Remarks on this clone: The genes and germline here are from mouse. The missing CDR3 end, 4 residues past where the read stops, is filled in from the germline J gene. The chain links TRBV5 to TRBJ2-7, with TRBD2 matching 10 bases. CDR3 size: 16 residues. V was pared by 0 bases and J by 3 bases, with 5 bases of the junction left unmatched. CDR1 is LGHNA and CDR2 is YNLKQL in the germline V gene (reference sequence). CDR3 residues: CASSQEGWGGFYEQYF. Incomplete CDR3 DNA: TGTGCCAGCAGCCAAGAGGGCTGGGGGGGCTTCTAT.

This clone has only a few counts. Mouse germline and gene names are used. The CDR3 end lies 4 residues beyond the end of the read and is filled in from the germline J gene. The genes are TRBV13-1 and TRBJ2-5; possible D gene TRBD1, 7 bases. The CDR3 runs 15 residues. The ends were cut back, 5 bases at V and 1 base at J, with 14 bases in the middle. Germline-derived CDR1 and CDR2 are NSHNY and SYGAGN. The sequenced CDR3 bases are TGTGCCAGCAGAGAAGGGGGCGCGGACCAAGAC. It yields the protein CASREGGADQD. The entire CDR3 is CASREGGADQDTQYF.

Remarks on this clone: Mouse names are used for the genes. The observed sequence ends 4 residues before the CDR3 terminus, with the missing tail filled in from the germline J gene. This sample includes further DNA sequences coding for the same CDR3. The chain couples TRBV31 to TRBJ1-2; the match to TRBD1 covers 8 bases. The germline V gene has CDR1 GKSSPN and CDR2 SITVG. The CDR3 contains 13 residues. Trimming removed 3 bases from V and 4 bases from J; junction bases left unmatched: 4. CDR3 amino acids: CAWRQGAGSDYTF. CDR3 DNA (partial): TGTGCCTGGAGGCAGGGGGCTGGCTCC.

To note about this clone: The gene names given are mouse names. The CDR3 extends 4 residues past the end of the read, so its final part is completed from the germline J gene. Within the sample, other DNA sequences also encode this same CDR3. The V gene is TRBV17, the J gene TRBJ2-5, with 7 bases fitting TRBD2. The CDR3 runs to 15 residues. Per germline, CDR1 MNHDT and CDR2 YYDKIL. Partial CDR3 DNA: TGTGCTAGCAGTAGATCCCGGACTGGAGAAGAC. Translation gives CASSRSRTGED. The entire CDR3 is CASSRSRTGEDTQYF.